Sequencing of this T cell receptor beta chain was carried out in a study of CD8 T cells in Susac syndrome. After extraction with the RNeasy kit, about 0.45 to 1 ug of the RNA was reverse transcribed using random hexamers. The authors amplified TCR beta CDR3 across 54 Vbeta and 13 Jbeta using immunoSEQ multiplex PCR. TCRdb independently ran MiXCR on the immunoSEQ multiplex PCR reads; one entry per CDR3 protein. The sample consists of approximately 200,000 distinct CDR3 sequences, just under 95% of them appearing once. This clonotype came up once. The V end lost 3 bases, the J end lost 6 bases, and 18 bases lay between the germline ends. CDR3 length: 15 amino acids. Germline CDR1 reads LNHNV; CDR2 reads YYDKDF (reference sequence). TCR beta from blood CD8+ and CD4+ T cells was sequenced. Negative isolation was applied to CD8+ and CD4+ T cells, and FACS enrichment was applied to TEMRA cells.

This receptor was taken from a human donor with multiple sclerosis. The sample consisted of CD4+ T cells from PBMCs. The rearrangement uses TRBV15 and TRBJ2-7, with D perhaps TRBD1 or TRBD2 (5 bases each). CDR3 in amino acids: CATSRDRDPAREQYF. CDR3 nucleotide sequence: TGTGCCACCAGCAGGGACCGGGACCCAGCCCGCGAGCAGTACTTC.